The 22 T cell receptor beta chains below all came from one sample that was sequenced in a study of cytomegalovirus exposure and HLA in healthy donors. Vbeta (60) and Jbeta (13) primers were used in the PCR. Libraries were prepared by immunoSEQ multiplex PCR; TCRdb keeps only in-frame clonotypes and omits some of them. Found here are about 160,000 clones, 78% of them singletons; the top ten hold 2.5% to 3.5%. Sample: PBMCs. The receptor source for this set is a woman between 40 and 55 years old in good health and CMV-seronegative.

The sample holds a few counts of this clone. The chain links TRBV7-6 to TRBJ2-7, with a tentative D call TRBD1 (6 bases). The CDR3 contains 14 residues. V lost 4 bases and J 6 bases, leaving 16 bases between the germline ends. Germline CDR1 is SGHVS and CDR2 is FNYEAQ. This CDR3 reads CASSSGHQGSEQYF. The CDR3 DNA follows: TGTGCCAGCAGCTCGGGACATCAAGGGAGCGAGCAGTACTTC.

This clone was recorded a few times. The chain uses TRBV10-3 and TRBJ2-7; weak D call: TRBD2 (5 bases). V was shortened by 2 bases and J by 7 bases, with 15 bases between the two germline ends. From germline, CDR1 is ENHRY and CDR2 SYGVKD. This CDR3 is built from 14 residues. CDR3: CAISESPSPGEQYF. The CDR3 region has the DNA TGTGCCATCAGTGAGAGTCCCTCCCCGGGGGAGCAGTACTTC.

This clone was detected only a few times. The chain has TRBV7-3 and TRBJ2-5; D may be TRBD1 (6 bases). Trimming cost V 5 bases and J 1 base, with 14 bases left between them. The germline V gene has CDR1 SGHTA and CDR2 FQGTGA. CDR3 length equals 15 residues. The CDR3 nucleotides are TGTGCCAGCAGCCTACAGGACAGCATCCAAGAGACCCAGTACTTC. This encodes CASSLQDSIQETQYF.

This clone turned up a few times. The chain recombines TRBV4-1 with TRBJ1-4, with D possibly TRBD1 on 5 matching bases. Trimming cost V 10 bases and J 3 bases, with 15 bases left between them. CDR1 and CDR2 (germline): MGHRA, YSYEKL. The CDR3 extends over 14 amino acids. The CDR3 DNA reads as TGCGCCATTGCCCAGAGGACATCTAATGAAAAACTGTTTTTT. Its protein is CAIAQRTSNEKLFF.

This rearrangement joins TRBV6-5 to TRBJ1-6, with a possible D match to TRBD1 (5 bases). The CDR3 runs 15 residues. With 2 bases removed from V and 8 bases from J, the gap between germline ends came to 13 bases. Germline loops: CDR1 MNHEY, CDR2 SVGAGI. CDR3 nucleotide sequence: TGTGCCAGCAGTTACCAAGGGGCTACCGATTCACCCCTCCACTTT. It is translated as CASSYQGATDSPLHF.

This clone turned up a few times. This chain uses TRBV5-6 with TRBJ1-6, with a tentative D call TRBD1 (6 bases). V lost 5 bases to trimming and J lost 4 bases, with 10 bases between them. Germline V lookup: CDR1 SGHDT, CDR2 YYEEEE. The CDR3 consists of 14 residues. CDR3 in DNA: TGTGCCAGCAGTTTCGGACAGTATAATTCACCCCTCCACTTT. As protein: CASSFGQYNSPLHF.

The chain employs TRBV18 and TRBJ1-2, with a tentative D call TRBD1 (6 bases). CDR3 length equals 13 residues. Germline CDR1 KGHSH, CDR2 LQKENI. V lost 3 bases, J lost 1 base, and 6 bases lay in between. The CDR3 bases are TGTGCCAGCTCACCGGACAGTAACTATGGCTACACCTTC. Protein: CASSPDSNYGYTF.

This chain joins TRBV6-1 and TRBJ1-1; D possibly corresponds to TRBD1 (5 bases). The germline V gene encodes CDR1 MNHNS and CDR2 SASEGT. CDR3 length equals 12 residues. V was clipped by 10 bases and J by 1 base, with 10 bases between them. This CDR3 reads CATRGGNTEAFF. CDR3 in DNA: TGTGCCACCCGGGGGGGGAACACTGAAGCTTTCTTT.

This clone has more than one count but fewer than ten. The chain links TRBV18 to TRBJ1-4; TRBD1 matches 7 bases. In germline, CDR1 is KGHSH, CDR2 LQKENI. The V segment lost 4 bases and the J segment 4 bases; nucleotides outside the gene matches: 6. CDR3 size: 15 residues. DNA of the CDR3: TGTGCCAGCTCACTCACAGGGGTCCTTAATGAAAAACTGTTTTTT. This translates into CASSLTGVLNEKLFF.

J is TRBJ2-1 and V is TRBV28; tentative D call: TRBD1 (7 bases). CDR3 length equals 16 residues. Deletions cut 6 bases from V and 3 bases from J, with 18 bases between. CDR1 is MDHEN, CDR2 SYDVKM, per germline. Here the CDR3 DNA reads TGTGCCAGCAGCTCCAGGGGGGATCCGCGCTACAATGAGCAGTTCTTC. Its translation is CASSSRGDPRYNEQFF.

This chain uses TRBV13 with TRBJ2-7; a weak D match, TRBD1 (6 bases). There are 12 residues in the CDR3. Trimming took 5 bases from V and 4 from J, leaving 9 bases between them. Germline V CDR1 and CDR2: PRHDT, FYEKMQ (reference sequence). CDR3 DNA sequence: TGTGCCAGCAGCCAAACAGGGTACGAGCAGTACTTC. Translation: CASSQTGYEQYF.

The chain is built from TRBV5-1 and TRBJ1-2, with D maybe TRBD1 (6 bases). This CDR3 comprises 14 residues. The V and J ends lost 4 bases and 2 bases respectively, with 12 bases between them. Germline V gene lookup returns CDR1 SGHRS and CDR2 YFSETQ. As DNA, the CDR3 is TGCGCCAGCAGCGAACAGGGTCTCAACTATGGCTACACCTTC. Protein sequence: CASSEQGLNYGYTF. Together with reference TRBV5-1 and TRBJ1-2, the CDR3 gives the full variable domain: KAGVTQTPRYLIKTRGQQVTLSCSPISGHRSVSWYQQTPGQGLQFLFEYFSETQRNKGNFPGRFSGRQFSNSRSEMNVSTLELGDSALYLCASSEQGLNYGYTFGSGTRLTVV.

This clone turned up a few times. The chain employs TRBV4-1 and TRBJ2-7; D might be TRBD2 (6 bases). The V gene lost 4 bases and the J gene lost 1 base, with 20 bases spanning the gap. Germline-derived CDR1 and CDR2 are MGHRA and YSYEKL. CDR3 length: 17 residues. In DNA, the CDR3 is TGCGCCAGCAGCCCGAGCCTAGGGGACGCGGGGTCCTACGAGCAGTACTTC. Its translation is CASSPSLGDAGSYEQYF.

V is TRBV6-6 and J is TRBJ2-7, with 8 bases fitting TRBD1. CDR1 and CDR2 from the germline V gene are MNHNY and SVGAGI (reference sequence). CDR3 length: 15 residues. Germline trimming cut 6 bases from V and 6 bases from J; bases unmatched to any gene: 13. The CDR3 reads CASSESLGQGGEQYF. The CDR3 bases are TGTGCCAGCAGCGAAAGCCTTGGACAGGGCGGCGAGCAGTACTTC.

The V call is TRBV5-4, the J call TRBJ1-4, with TRBD1 identical over 7 bases. Germline CDR1 and CDR2: SGHNT and YYREEE (reference sequence). This CDR3 is 15 amino acids long. Trimming cost V 3 bases and J 8 bases; bases outside gene matches: 10. This chain's CDR3 is CASSYGQARAEKLFF. DNA for the CDR3: TGTGCCAGCAGCTACGGACAGGCGCGAGCAGAAAAACTGTTTTTT.

This rearrangement joins TRBV2 to TRBJ1-5; TRBD1 is a possible D gene (5 bases). CDR3 length: 14 amino acids. The germline CDR1 and CDR2 sequences are SNHLY and FYNNEI. V gave up 4 bases and J gave up 4 bases, with 11 bases separating them. The CDR3 spells CASSGTGWNQPQHF. CDR3 in DNA: TGTGCCAGCAGTGGAACAGGTTGGAATCAGCCCCAGCATTTT. Together with reference TRBV2 and TRBJ1-5, the CDR3 gives the full variable domain: EPEVTQTPSHQVTQMGQEVILRCVPISNHLYFYWYRQILGQKVEFLVSFYNNEISEKSEIFDDQFSVERPDGSNFTLKIRSTKLEDSAMYFCASSGTGWNQPQHFGDGTRLSIL.

The chain joins TRBV4-2 to TRBJ2-3; 9 nucleotides align to TRBD2. J gave up 5 bases and V 1 base, and 7 bases lay outside the gene matches. The CDR3 sequence is 16 residues long. Germline loops: CDR1 LGHNA, CDR2 YNFKEQ. CDR3 sequence: CASSQGSSSGVDTQYF. CDR3 DNA sequence: TGTGCCAGCAGCCAAGGAAGTTCTAGCGGGGTAGATACGCAGTATTTT.

The chain couples TRBV6-1 to TRBJ1-1; 8 positions match TRBD1. V was clipped by 6 bases and J by 3 bases; unmatched bases: 9. CDR1 MNHNS and CDR2 SASEGT come from the germline V gene. This CDR3 has 15 amino acids. The CDR3 DNA reads TGTGCCAGCAGCGAAACGACAGGGGTAGACACTGAAGCTTTCTTT. It translates to CASSETTGVDTEAFF.

V usage is TRBV2 and J usage is TRBJ2-5; the match to TRBD2 covers 9 bases. V lost 7 bases to trimming and J lost 9 bases; unmatched junction nucleotides: 12. This CDR3 spans 14 amino acids. Germline values: CDR1 SNHLY, CDR2 FYNNEI. The CDR3 reads CASNDAGGPGAQYF. DNA of the CDR3: TGTGCCAGCAATGACGCGGGGGGGCCCGGGGCCCAGTACTTC.

This clone was found a few times. The CDR3 DNA follows: TGTGCCAGCACCCCCTTTACGGGAACTAACTATGGCTACACCTTC. This gives the protein CASTPFTGTNYGYTF. The chain recombines TRBV2 with TRBJ1-2; no firm D call. Between the trimmed V and J ends, which lost 7 bases and 0 bases, there was a span of 15 bases. The CDR3 loop spans 15 amino acids. Germline V gene data show CDR1 as SNHLY and CDR2 as FYNNEI.

This clone was counted a few times. This chain links TRBV5-1 with TRBJ2-1, with D tentatively TRBD1 (5 bases). Germline V CDR1 and CDR2: SGHRS, YFSETQ. This CDR3 region has 14 residues. V lost 0 bases and J 6 bases, leaving 10 bases between the germline ends. CDR3 DNA: TGCGCCAGCAGCTTGGTGCTGCAGGGCAATGAGCAGTTCTTC. This translates into CASSLVLQGNEQFF.

CDR3 DNA: TGTGCCAGCACCGCTTGGGCGGGAAGAATCCGGAACACTGAAGCTTTCTTT. It yields the protein CASTAWAGRIRNTEAFF. J is TRBJ1-1 and V is TRBV11-2; the D is unclear. Germline CDR1 SGHAT, CDR2 FQNNGV. V shed 7 bases and J shed 1 base, with 22 bases lying between them. CDR3 length equals 17 residues.